This TCR beta chain was recorded in a study of Tregs in tolerant kidney transplant recipients. FACS sorting followed a roughly 6-day coculture of CFSE-labeled recipient PBMCs with irradiated graft donor PBMCs. The V and J ends lost 4 bases and 3 bases respectively, with 14 bases between them. Germline lookup yields CDR1 SGHRS and CDR2 YFSETQ. CDR3 size: 14 residues. Overall study results and limits: No direct test of biological reproducibility was done here.

On this clone itself: Its cognate antigen is unknown.

Assay: immunoSEQ multiplex PCR; the TCRdb copy retains only in-frame clones and omits some. The sample comprises 15,000 to 19,000 clones, around 53% of which are singletons, and 3% to 3.5% rests with the top ten. The chain uses TRBV5-1 and TRBJ2-7; the D gene is possibly TRBD1 (6 bases). Source: CD4+ T cells from blood cultured with allogeneic cells, taken before the transplant. The sequence was collected from a human patient who received a combined kidney and bone marrow transplant. CDR3 DNA sequence: TGCGCCAGCAGCACCGCCTCGACAGGCTACGAGCAGTACTTC. Protein product: CASSTASTGYEQYF.